This entry describes one T cell receptor beta chain. Its antigen has not been determined. No base-level quality is on record; no much larger clone is a single base apart. The source of the sample is a study of OX40 agonist ivuxolimab in advanced cancers. Regarding the study in general: The costimulatory receptor OX40 (CD134) was targeted by ivuxolimab, a fully human IgG2 agonistic monoclonal antibody. Partial responses were achieved by three dose-escalation patients, of whom one had hepatocellular carcinoma and two had cutaneous melanoma. The purpose of peripheral TCRbeta sequencing was to test whether ivuxolimab changed TCR sequence diversity and led to clonal T-cell expansion. Prior anti-PD-1, anti-PD-L1 or anti-CTLA-4 therapy was permitted, and about two fifths of dose-escalation patients had received checkpoint inhibitors. The paper describes the monotherapy dose-escalation part (N of about 54 patients) of the phase I trial of ivuxolimab. Intravenous ivuxolimab was administered to patients every 2 weeks at six dose levels: 0.01, 0.1, 0.3, 1.5, 3 and 10 mg/kg. Among the roughly 50 dose-escalation patients, about 19 had hepatocellular carcinoma, 15 or so melanoma, 9 renal cell carcinoma and 9 head and neck cancer. A male proportion of roughly 85% and a mean age of roughly 58 years, ranging from about 23 to 90, were recorded for the dose-escalation cohort.

The trial excluded patients who had a history of autoimmune disease or were on systemic immunosuppression. Peripheral blood for TCR sequencing was drawn from every dose cohort at baseline, at cycle 4 day 1 and at cycle 7 day 1. The samples were taken from a phase I, first-in-human, multicenter, open-label dose-escalation trial of ivuxolimab. Adults with locally advanced or metastatic melanoma, renal cell carcinoma, hepatocellular carcinoma or head and neck squamous cell carcinoma were enrolled in the trial. CD4+ and CD8+ T cells were sorted separately from peripheral blood before TCR sequencing. Study-wide findings and limitations: In the 0.1-3.0 mg/kg groups, partial responders had among the lowest normalized peripheral clonal expansion, particularly in CD8+ T cells. After ivuxolimab, expanded clones were on average more numerous among CD8+ T cells than among CD4+ T cells. At doses of 0.1 to 3.0 mg/kg, clonal expansion of both CD4+ and CD8+ T cells in blood was seen between baseline and week 6. Low levels of normalized T-cell clonal expansion were also seen in some nonresponding patients. Which antigens the clonally expanded peripheral T cells were specific for was not determined.

Genomic DNA was extracted from sorted cells for sequencing of the TCRbeta CDR3 region. The immunoSEQ Assay was used to sequence the TCRbeta CDR3 regions. Sourced from immuneACCESS, this table was stored by TCRdb with only in-frame sequences that have V and J called. A share of the clones is absent; for the studies checked, an unresolved V gene accounts for under half, and the remainder has no known explanation. The sample table records about 50,000 clones; 80% to 85% of these occur just once. The top ten clones comprise over 0.55% of the sample. Material: CD4+ or CD8+ T cells sorted from blood, obtained in a trial of the OX40 agonist ivuxolimab. The TCR originated in an adult with an advanced solid tumor such as melanoma, head and neck, liver or kidney cancer.

The encoded CDR3 is CASSLVTWQETQYF. The nucleotide sequence is TGCGCCAGCAGCTTAGTGACATGGCAAGAGACCCAGTACTTC. The chain links TRBV5-1 with TRBJ2-5, with the D segment identity uncertain. The CDR3 has 14 amino acids, counting the end cysteine and phenylalanine. Of the read, only the CDR3 DNA is kept; its 42 bases are in frame from base 1. Taken from the germline V gene, the CDR1 and CDR2 loops are SGHRS and YFSETQ. V was cut back by 2 bases and J by 2 bases, leaving a gap of 10 bases between them. With all but the CDR3 taken from the reference TRBV5-1 and TRBJ2-5 genes, the full variable domain is: KAGVTQTPRYLIKTRGQQVTLSCSPISGHRSVSWYQQTPGQGLQFLFEYFSETQRNKGNFPGRFSGRQFSNSRSEMNVSTLELGDSALYLCASSLVTWQETQYFGPGTRLLVL.